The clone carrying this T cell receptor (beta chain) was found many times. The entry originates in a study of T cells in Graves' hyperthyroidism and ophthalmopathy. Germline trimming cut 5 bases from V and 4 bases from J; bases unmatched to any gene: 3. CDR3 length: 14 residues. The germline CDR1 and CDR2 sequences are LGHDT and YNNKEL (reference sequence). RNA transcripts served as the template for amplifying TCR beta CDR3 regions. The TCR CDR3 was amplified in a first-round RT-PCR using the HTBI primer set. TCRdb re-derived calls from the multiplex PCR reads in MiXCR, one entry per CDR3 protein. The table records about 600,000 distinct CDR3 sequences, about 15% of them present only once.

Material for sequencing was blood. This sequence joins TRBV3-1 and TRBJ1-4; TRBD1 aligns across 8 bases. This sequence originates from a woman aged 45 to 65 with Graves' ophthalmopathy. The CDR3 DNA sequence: TGTGCCAGCAGCGGACAGGGAGATAATGAAAAACTGTTTTTT. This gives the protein CASSGQGDNEKLFF.